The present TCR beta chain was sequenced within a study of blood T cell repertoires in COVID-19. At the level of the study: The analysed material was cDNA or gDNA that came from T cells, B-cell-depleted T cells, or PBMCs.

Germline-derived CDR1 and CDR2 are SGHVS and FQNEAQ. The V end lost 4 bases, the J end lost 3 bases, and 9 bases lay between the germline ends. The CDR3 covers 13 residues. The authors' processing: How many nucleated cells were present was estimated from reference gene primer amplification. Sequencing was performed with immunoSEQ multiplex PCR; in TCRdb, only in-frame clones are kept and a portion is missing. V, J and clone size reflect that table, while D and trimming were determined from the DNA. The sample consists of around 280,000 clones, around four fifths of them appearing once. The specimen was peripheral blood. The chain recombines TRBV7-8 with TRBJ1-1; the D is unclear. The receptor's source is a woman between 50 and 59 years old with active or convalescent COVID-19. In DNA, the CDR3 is TGTGCCAGCAGCTCAGAGGGAGACACTGAAGCTTTCTTT. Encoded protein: CASSSEGDTEAFF.